This is a list of T cell receptor beta chains from one sample in a study of blood T cell repertoires in COVID-19. Measured with immunoSEQ multiplex PCR; TCRdb has only the in-frame clones, and not every one. The data contain around 260,000 clones, around four fifths of them singletons. Sample: peripheral blood. The source is a woman in her 50s who had recovered from COVID-19. CDR3s include the opening cysteine and the closing phenylalanine or tryptophan. The D gene is left open where the match is weak. Clone sizes are given selectively: once, few, many, or a class where the clone is expanded.

j_call d_call clone_size v_call cdr3_nt cdr3_aa
TRBJ1-3 - - TRBV6-5 TGTGCCAGCAGTCCCGGGAACTCTGGAAACACCATATATTTT CASSPGNSGNTIYF
TRBJ1-2 TRBD1 - TRBV28 TGTGCCAGCAGTTTCACAGGGGGCTATGGCTACACCTTC CASSFTGGYGYTF
TRBJ2-3 TRBD2 - TRBV28 TGTGCCAGCGGGGGCGGGGGGACCACAGATACGCAGTATTTT CASGGGGTTDTQYF
TRBJ1-4 TRBD1 - TRBV5-1 TGCGCCAGCAGTTCCGACAGGGCCGTAATGGGTGAAAAACTGTTTTTT CASSSDRAVMGEKLFF
TRBJ2-1 - - TRBV6-6 TGTGCCAGCAGTTACTCTGGGGGCGGTGAGCAGTTCTTC CASSYSGGGEQFF
TRBJ2-3 TRBD2 - TRBV4-3 TGCGCCAGCAGCCAAGAGTTTTCGCGGGGGGGCAGTGCAGATACGCAGTATTTT CASSQEFSRGGSADTQYF
TRBJ1-2 TRBD1 - TRBV5-4 TGTGCCAGCAGTTATGACAGGGACTATGGCTACACCTTC CASSYDRDYGYTF
TRBJ2-3 - - TRBV6-2/TRBV6-3 TGTGCCAGCAGTTTCCCTCGACAGGATCCAGATACGCAGTATTTT CASSFPRQDPDTQYF
TRBJ1-3 - once TRBV5-6 TGTGCCAGCAGCTTTCGGCAGGGGCTAGGAAACACCATATATTTT CASSFRQGLGNTIYF
TRBJ2-7 TRBD2 - TRBV18 TGTGCCAGCTCACCGGGGACTACCACCGAGCAGTACTTC CASSPGTTTEQYF
TRBJ1-1 TRBD1 - TRBV25-1 TGTGCCAGCAGTGAATCCTGGACAGGGTCGAACACTGAAGCTTTCTTT CASSESWTGSNTEAFF
TRBJ1-2 TRBD1 - TRBV9 TGTGCCAGCAGCCTAGACAGGGGAAATTTGGGTGGCTACACCTTC CASSLDRGNLGGYTF
TRBJ2-3 TRBD1 - TRBV4-3 TGCGCCAGCAGCCTTGGACAGGACTGGAGCACAGATACGCAGTATTTT CASSLGQDWSTDTQYF
TRBJ2-1 TRBD2 - TRBV5-4 TGTGCCAGCAGCATCAGGACTAGCGGCAATGAGCAGTTCTTC CASSIRTSGNEQFF
TRBJ2-2 - - TRBV5-1 TGCGCCAGCAAGGAGGGACCAAACACCGGGGAGCTGTTTTTT CASKEGPNTGELFF
TRBJ2-7 - - TRBV6-5 TGTGCCAGCAGCCAATATACACCACAGGGATACGAGCAGTACTTC CASSQYTPQGYEQYF
TRBJ2-3 TRBD2 many TRBV4-2 TGTGCCAGCAGCCAAGGTCTAGCGGGAGGGCCGAGCACAGATACGCAGTATTTT CASSQGLAGGPSTDTQYF
TRBJ2-3 - - TRBV11-1 TGTGCCAGCAGCTCTACCCCAGGGGAGACAGATACGCAGTATTTT CASSSTPGETDTQYF
TRBJ1-6 - - TRBV10-3 TGTGCCACCCGGGGGGGGGAAGGAAATTCACCCCTCCACTTT CATRGGEGNSPLHF
TRBJ1-1 - once TRBV4-3 TGCGCCAGCAGCCCCGCCTTAGGGGCTGCGACTGAAGCTTTCTTT CASSPALGAATEAFF
TRBJ2-2 TRBD2 - TRBV4-3 TGCGCCAGCAGCTCATGGACTAGCGGGACCGCGAACACCGGGGAGCTGTTTTTT CASSSWTSGTANTGELFF
TRBJ2-1 TRBD2 - TRBV5-1 TGCGCCAGCAGCTCGGGACTAGCGGGGGCCCTCCCCTACAATGAGCAGTTCTTC CASSSGLAGALPYNEQFF
TRBJ2-7 - - TRBV5-1 TGCGCCAGCAGCCCGGGACCGGGACTCTCCTACGAGCAGTACTTC CASSPGPGLSYEQYF
TRBJ2-3 TRBD2 - TRBV7-9 TGTGCCAGCAGCTCTCGGGAGGCGGTGGATACGCAGTATTTT CASSSREAVDTQYF
TRBJ1-1 - - TRBV28 TGTGCCAGCAGCTCCTACAGTGTGTACAACACTGAAGCTTTCTTT CASSSYSVYNTEAFF
TRBJ2-7 - - TRBV29-1 TGCAGCGTTGACAGGGGCGCGAGTGAGCAGTACTTC CSVDRGASEQYF
TRBJ2-7 TRBD1 once TRBV6-5 TGTGCCAGCAGCGACAGAGGGGGCCAGAACTACGAGCAGTACTTC CASSDRGGQNYEQYF
TRBJ2-2 - - TRBV19 TGTGCCAGTAGTATCAGGGACGGGGAGCTGTTTTTT CASSIRDGELFF
TRBJ1-2 - - TRBV28 TGTGCCAGCAGTTTATTCGGGGGGTATGGCTACACCTTC CASSLFGGYGYTF
TRBJ1-2 TRBD1 - TRBV5-1 TGCGCCAGCAGCAGCTCCGGACAGGGTGATGGCTACACCTTC CASSSSGQGDGYTF
TRBJ2-5 TRBD2 - TRBV20-1 TGCAGTGCTAGTGGAAGCGGGATGGGGCAAGAGACCCAGTACTTC CSASGSGMGQETQYF
TRBJ1-1 TRBD1 - TRBV5-5 TGTGCCAGCAGCCCGGACAGGGGAACTTTCTTT CASSPDRGTFF
TRBJ2-1 TRBD1 - TRBV27 TGTGCCAGCAGTCCATCGGACAGGGTCCCAGTTTGGTTCTTC CASSPSDRVPVWFF
TRBJ2-3 TRBD2 - TRBV10-3 TGTGCCACCCGGACTAGCGAGGGTAGCACAGATACGCAGTATTTT CATRTSEGSTDTQYF
TRBJ1-1 - - TRBV4-1 TGCGCCAGCAGCCCAACAGGTGCCACTGAAGCTTTCTTT CASSPTGATEAFF
TRBJ2-7 TRBD1 - TRBV23-1 TGCGCCAGCAGTCAACCGGACAGGGGCAGCTCCTACGAGCAGTACTTC CASSQPDRGSSYEQYF
TRBJ2-1 - - TRBV15 TGTGCCACCAGCGCCCGGGACTCGAACTACAATGAGCAGTTCTTC CATSARDSNYNEQFF
TRBJ2-3 - - TRBV27 TGTGCCAGCAGTTTATCCGGGGTAGTGGGCACAGATACGCAGTATTTT CASSLSGVVGTDTQYF
TRBJ1-1 - - TRBV19 TGTGCCAGTAGTATAGATGGGGGCATTGGAGCTTTCTTT CASSIDGGIGAFF
TRBJ1-3 - few TRBV6-2/TRBV6-3 TGTGCCAGCAGTTCATACTCGACCGGGACATCTGGAAACACCATATATTTT CASSSYSTGTSGNTIYF